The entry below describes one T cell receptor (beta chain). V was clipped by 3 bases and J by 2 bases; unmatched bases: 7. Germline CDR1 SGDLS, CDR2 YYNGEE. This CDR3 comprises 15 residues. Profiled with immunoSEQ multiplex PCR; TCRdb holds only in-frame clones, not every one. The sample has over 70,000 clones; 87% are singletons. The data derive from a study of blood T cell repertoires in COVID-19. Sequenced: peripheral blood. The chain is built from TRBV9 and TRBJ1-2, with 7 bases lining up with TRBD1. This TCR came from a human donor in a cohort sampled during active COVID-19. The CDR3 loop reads CASSAGTGENYGYTF. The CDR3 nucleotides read TGTGCCAGCAGCGCAGGTACAGGGGAAAACTATGGCTACACCTTC. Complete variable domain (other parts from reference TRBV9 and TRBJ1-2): DSGVTQTPKHLITATGQRVTLRCSPRSGDLSVYWYQQSLDQGLQFLIQYYNGEERAKGNILERFSAQQFPDLHSELNLSSLELGDSALYFCASSAGTGENYGYTFGSGTRLTVV.